This TCR beta chain was recovered during a study of blood T cell repertoires in COVID-19. Study context: Whether acute or convalescent, the COVID-19 samples came from the United States, Italy and Spain. T cells, B-cell-depleted T cells, or PBMCs provided the cDNA or gDNA that served as material.

Per the authors' pipeline: Researchers report that nucleated cell counts were estimated from reference gene primer amplification. Clones were sequenced by immunoSEQ multiplex PCR, and TCRdb holds only the in-frame ones, with some missing. From that table come the V and J calls and clone size; the DNA was used to work out D and trimming. The sample has under 300,000 clones; approximately 83% are singletons. The CDR3 contains 12 residues. The V end lost 0 bases, the J end lost 8 bases, and 8 bases lay between the germline ends. Germline CDR1 is SGDLS and CDR2 is YYNGEE. Material: peripheral blood. This chain links TRBV9 with TRBJ1-2, with D possibly TRBD1 on 5 matching bases. The source of this sequence is a human donor in a cohort sampled during active COVID-19. In DNA, the CDR3 is TGTGCCAGCAGCGTAGACAGGCTCGGCTACACCTTC. Amino acids: CASSVDRLGYTF. The full variable domain, rest sourced from reference TRBV9 and TRBJ1-2, is DSGVTQTPKHLITATGQRVTLRCSPRSGDLSVYWYQQSLDQGLQFLIQYYNGEERAKGNILERFSAQQFPDLHSELNLSSLELGDSALYFCASSVDRLGYTFGSGTRLTVV.